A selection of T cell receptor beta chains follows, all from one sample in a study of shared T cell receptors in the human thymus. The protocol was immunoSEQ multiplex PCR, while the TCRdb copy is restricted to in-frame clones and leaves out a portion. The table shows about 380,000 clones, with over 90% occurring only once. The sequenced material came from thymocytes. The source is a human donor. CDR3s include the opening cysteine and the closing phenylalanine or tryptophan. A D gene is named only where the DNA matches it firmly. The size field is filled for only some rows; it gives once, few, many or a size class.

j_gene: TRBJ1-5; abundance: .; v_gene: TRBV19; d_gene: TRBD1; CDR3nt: TGTGCCAGCACCGGGACAGTCTTCGGCAATCAGCCCCAGCATTTT; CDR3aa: CASTGTVFGNQPQHF
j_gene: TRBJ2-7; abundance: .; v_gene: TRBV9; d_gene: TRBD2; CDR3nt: TGTGCCAGCAGCTCCGAAGTGGGGAGGGGCGGGAGGTACTACGAGCAGTACTTC; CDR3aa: CASSSEVGRGGRYYEQYF
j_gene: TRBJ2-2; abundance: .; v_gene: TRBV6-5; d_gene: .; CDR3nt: TGTGCCAGCAGTCCCAAGGACAGGAACACCGGGGAGCTGTTTTTT; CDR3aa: CASSPKDRNTGELFF
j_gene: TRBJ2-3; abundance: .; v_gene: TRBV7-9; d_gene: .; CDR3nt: TGTGCCAGCAGTCCTGGGCCGAGGGATACGCAGTATTTT; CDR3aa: CASSPGPRDTQYF
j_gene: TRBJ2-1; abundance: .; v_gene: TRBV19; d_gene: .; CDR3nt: TGTGCCAGTAGTCCCCGGGGTCGGCAGTCCTTAAATGTCAATGAGCAGTTCTTC; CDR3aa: CASSPRGRQSLNVNEQFF
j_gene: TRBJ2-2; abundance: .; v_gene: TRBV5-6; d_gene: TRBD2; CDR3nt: TGTGCCAGCACCGGTGCGAGACTAGCGGGAGGGAACACCGGGGAGCTGTTTTTT; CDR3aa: CASTGARLAGGNTGELFF
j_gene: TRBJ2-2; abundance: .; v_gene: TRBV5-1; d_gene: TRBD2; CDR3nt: TGCGCCAGCAGCTCCGGACTAGCGGGGGACACCGGGGAGCTGTTTTTT; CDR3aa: CASSSGLAGDTGELFF
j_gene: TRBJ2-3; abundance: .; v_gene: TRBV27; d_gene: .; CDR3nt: TGTGCCAGCAGTTTAGGTCTCAGCACAGATACGCAGTATTTT; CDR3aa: CASSLGLSTDTQYF
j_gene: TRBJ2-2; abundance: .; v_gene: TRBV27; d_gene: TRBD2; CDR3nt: TGTGCCAGCAGTTTAGGGACTAGCGGGAGAGCCGGGGAGCTGTTTTTT; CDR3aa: CASSLGTSGRAGELFF
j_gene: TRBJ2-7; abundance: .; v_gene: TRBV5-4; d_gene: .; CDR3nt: TGTGCCAGCAGCTTGGAGTCTAGGCCCTCCTACGAGCAGTACTTC; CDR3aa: CASSLESRPSYEQYF
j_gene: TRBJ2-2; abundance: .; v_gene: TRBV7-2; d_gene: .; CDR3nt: TGTGCCAGCAGTTCCCACCCCAGACGGGCCGGGGAGCTGTTTTTT; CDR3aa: CASSSHPRRAGELFF
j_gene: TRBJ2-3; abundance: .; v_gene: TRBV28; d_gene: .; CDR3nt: TGTGCCAGCAGTGACCGGGGTCGCGGGGTCTCTACAGATACGCAGTATTTT; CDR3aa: CASSDRGRGVSTDTQYF
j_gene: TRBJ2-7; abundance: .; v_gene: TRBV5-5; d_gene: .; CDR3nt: TGTGCCAGCAGCTTGGTGCTGGCAGCCAAGTCCTACGAGCAGTACTTC; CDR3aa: CASSLVLAAKSYEQYF
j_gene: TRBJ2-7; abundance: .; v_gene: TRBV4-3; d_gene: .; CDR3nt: TGCGCCAGCAGCCAAGAATGGGCCGCGAGGGGCCACGAGCAGTACTTC; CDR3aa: CASSQEWAARGHEQYF
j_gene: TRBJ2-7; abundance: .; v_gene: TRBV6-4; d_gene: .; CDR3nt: TGTGCCAGCAGTGACTCTGGGGGGACACTATCCTACGAGCAGTACTTC; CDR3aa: CASSDSGGTLSYEQYF
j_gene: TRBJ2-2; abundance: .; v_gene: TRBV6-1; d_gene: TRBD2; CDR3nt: TGTGCCAGCAGTGAAGGCGGGGGAGTAGCGGGAGTGAGCACCGGGGAGCTGTTTTTT; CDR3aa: CASSEGGGVAGVSTGELFF
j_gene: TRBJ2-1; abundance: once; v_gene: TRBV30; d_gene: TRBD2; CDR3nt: TGTGCCTGGAGTTGGCTAGCGGGAGGAGACAATGAGCAGTTCTTC; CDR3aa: CAWSWLAGGDNEQFF
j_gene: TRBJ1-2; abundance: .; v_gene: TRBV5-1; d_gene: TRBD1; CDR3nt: TGCGCCAGCAGCACAACCGGGACAGGGAATACCTTTTATGGCTACACCTTC; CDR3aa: CASSTTGTGNTFYGYTF
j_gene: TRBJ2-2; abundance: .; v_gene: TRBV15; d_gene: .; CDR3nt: TGTGCCACCAGCAGGTCCAGGGACGCCGGGGAGCTGTTTTTT; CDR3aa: CATSRSRDAGELFF
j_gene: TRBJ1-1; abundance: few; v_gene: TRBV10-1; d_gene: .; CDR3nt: TGCGCCAGCACAGCGTTGGTGAACACTGAAGCTTTCTTT; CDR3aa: CASTALVNTEAFF
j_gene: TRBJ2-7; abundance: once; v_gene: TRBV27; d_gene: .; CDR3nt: TGTGCCAGCAGTTCGGGGGACAGCTACGAGCAGTACTTC; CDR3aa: CASSSGDSYEQYF
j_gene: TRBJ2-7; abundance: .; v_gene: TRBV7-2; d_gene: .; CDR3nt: TGTGCCAGCAGATCCCGGGACTTCTACGAGCAGTACTTC; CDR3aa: CASRSRDFYEQYF
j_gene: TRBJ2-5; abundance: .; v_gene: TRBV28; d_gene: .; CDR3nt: TGTGCCAGCAGTTTCTGGAAGCTGGGACAAGAGACCCAGTACTTC; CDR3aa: CASSFWKLGQETQYF
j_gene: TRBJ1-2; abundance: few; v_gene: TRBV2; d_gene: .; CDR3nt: TGTGCCAGCAGTCGCATAGACAGGTGGTATGGCTACACCTTC; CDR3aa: CASSRIDRWYGYTF
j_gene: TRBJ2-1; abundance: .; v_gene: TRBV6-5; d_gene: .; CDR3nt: TGTGCCAGCAGGGAGGCGGGACACGTGGGCGATGAGCAGTTCTTC; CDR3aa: CASREAGHVGDEQFF
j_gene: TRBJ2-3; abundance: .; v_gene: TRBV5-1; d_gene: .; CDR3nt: TGCGCCAGCAGCTTGGCCATAGGGACGTACACAGATACGCAGTATTTT; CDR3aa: CASSLAIGTYTDTQYF
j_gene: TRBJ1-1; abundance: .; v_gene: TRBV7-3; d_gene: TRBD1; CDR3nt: TGTGCCAGCAGCCCCGGACAGGGGTACACTGAAGCTTTCTTT; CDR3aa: CASSPGQGYTEAFF
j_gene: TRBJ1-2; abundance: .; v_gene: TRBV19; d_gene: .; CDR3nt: TGTGCCAGTAGTCCCCAGGGACGGTCCTCTAACTATGGCTACACCTTC; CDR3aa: CASSPQGRSSNYGYTF
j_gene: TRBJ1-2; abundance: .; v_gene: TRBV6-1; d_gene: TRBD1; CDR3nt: TGTGCCAGCAGTTATGGACAGGGACACTATGGCTACACCTTC; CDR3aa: CASSYGQGHYGYTF
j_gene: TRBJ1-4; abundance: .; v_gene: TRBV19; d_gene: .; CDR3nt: TGTGCCAGTAGTCCCAAACCGGGAATGGGTGTTTTT; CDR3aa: CASSPKPGMGVF